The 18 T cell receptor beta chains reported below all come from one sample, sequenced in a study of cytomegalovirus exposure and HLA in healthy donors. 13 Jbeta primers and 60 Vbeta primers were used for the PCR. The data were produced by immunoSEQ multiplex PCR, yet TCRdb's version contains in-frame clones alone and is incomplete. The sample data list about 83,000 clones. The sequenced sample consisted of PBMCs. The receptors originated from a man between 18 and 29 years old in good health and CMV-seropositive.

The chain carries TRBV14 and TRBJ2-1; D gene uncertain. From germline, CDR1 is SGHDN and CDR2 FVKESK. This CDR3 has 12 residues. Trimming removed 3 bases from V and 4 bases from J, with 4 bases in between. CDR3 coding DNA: TGTGCCAGCAGCCACCCATACAATGAGCAGTTCTTC. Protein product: CASSHPYNEQFF.

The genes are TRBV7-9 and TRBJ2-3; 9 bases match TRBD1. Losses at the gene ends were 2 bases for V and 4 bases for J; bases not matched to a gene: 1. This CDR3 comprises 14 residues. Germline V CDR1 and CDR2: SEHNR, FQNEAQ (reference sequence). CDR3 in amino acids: CASSLTGGPDTQYF. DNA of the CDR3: TGTGCCAGCAGCTTAACAGGGGGCCCAGATACGCAGTATTTT.

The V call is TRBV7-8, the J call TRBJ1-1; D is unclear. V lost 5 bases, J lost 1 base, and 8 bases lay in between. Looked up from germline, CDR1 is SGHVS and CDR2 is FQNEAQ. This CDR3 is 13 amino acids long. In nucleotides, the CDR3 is TGTGCCAGCAGCCCTAGACGGAACACTGAAGCTTTCTTT. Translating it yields CASSPRRNTEAFF. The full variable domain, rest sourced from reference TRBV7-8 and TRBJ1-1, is GAGVSQSPRYKVAKRGQDVALRCDPISGHVSLFWYQQALGQGPEFLTYFQNEAQLDKSGLPSDRFFAERPEGSVSTLKIQRTQQEDSAVYLCASSPRRNTEAFFGQGTRLTVV.

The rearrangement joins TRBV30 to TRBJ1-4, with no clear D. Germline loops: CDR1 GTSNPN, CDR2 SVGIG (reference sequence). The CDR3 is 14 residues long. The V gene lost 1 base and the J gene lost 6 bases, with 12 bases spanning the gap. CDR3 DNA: TGTGCCTGGAGTGGTGGAAGGAGGGATGAAAAACTGTTTTTT. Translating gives CAWSGGRRDEKLFF.

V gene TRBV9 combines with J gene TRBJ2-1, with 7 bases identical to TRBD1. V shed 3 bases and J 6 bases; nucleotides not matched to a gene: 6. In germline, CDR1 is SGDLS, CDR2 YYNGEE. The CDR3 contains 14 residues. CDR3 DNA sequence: TGTGCCAGCAGCGGGACAGGAACAATCAATGAGCAGTTCTTC. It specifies CASSGTGTINEQFF.

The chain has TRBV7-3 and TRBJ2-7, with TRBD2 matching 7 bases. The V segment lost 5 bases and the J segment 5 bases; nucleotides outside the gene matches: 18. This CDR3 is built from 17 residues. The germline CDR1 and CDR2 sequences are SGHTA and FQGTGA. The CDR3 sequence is CASSPQPAGVPIDEQYF. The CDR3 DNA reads TGTGCCAGCAGCCCCCAGCCGGCGGGGGTCCCCATAGACGAGCAGTACTTC.

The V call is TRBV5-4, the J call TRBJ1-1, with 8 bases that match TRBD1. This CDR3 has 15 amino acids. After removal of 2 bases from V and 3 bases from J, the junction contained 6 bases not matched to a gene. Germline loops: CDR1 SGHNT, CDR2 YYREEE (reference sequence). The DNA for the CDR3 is TGTGCCAGCAGCTTTTCAGGGGGCGCTTACACTGAAGCTTTCTTT. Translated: CASSFSGGAYTEAFF.

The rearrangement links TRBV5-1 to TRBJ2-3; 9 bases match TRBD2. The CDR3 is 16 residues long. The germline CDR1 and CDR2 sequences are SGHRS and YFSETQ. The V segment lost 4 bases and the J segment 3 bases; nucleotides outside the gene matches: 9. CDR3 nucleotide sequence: TGCGCCAGCAGCCTCGCCCCGACTAGCGGTACAGATACGCAGTATTTT. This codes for CASSLAPTSGTDTQYF.

The CDR3: CASSLLGNTIYF. The CDR3 nucleotides are TGTGCCAGCAGCCTACTTGGAAACACCATATATTTT. J is TRBJ1-3 and V is TRBV28; D gene unclear. The V and J ends lost 6 bases and 3 bases respectively, with 6 bases between them. This CDR3 region has 12 residues. Germline CDR1 reads MDHEN; CDR2 reads SYDVKM.

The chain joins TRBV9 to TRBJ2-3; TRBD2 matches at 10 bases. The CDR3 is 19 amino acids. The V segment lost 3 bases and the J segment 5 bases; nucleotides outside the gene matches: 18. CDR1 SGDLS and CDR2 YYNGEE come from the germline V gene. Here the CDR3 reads CASSAPRPGLADGQDTQYF. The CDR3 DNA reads TGTGCCAGCAGCGCCCCCCGACCTGGACTAGCGGATGGGCAAGATACGCAGTATTTT.

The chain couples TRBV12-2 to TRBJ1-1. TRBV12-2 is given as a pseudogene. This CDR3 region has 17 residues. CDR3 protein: CASRFLARGPGDTEAFF. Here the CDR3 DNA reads TGTGCAAGTCGCTTCTTGGCCCGAGGGCCGGGTGACACTGAAGCTTTCTTT.

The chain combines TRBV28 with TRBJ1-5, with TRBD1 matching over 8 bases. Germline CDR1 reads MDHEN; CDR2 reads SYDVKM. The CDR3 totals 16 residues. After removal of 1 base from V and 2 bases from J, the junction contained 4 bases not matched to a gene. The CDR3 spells CASSLFTTGGNQPQHF. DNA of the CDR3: TGTGCCAGCAGTTTATTTACGACAGGGGGCAATCAGCCCCAGCATTTT. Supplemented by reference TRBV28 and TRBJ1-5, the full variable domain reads DVKVTQSSRYLVKRTGEKVFLECVQDMDHENMFWYRQDPGLGLRLIYFSYDVKMKEKGDIPEGYSVSREKKERFSLILESASTNQTSMYLCASSLFTTGGNQPQHFGDGTRLSIL.

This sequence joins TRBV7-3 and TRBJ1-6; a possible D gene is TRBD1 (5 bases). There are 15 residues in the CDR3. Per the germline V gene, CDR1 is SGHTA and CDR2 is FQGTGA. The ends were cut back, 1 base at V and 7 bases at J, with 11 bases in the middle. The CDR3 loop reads CASSLNSRANSPLHF. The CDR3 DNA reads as TGTGCCAGCAGCTTAAATTCCAGGGCAAATTCACCCCTCCACTTT.

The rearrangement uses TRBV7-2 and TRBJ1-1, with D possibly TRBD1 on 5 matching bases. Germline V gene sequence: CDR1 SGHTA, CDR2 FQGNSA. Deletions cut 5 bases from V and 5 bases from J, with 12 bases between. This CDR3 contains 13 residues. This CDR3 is CASSLRVRTEAFF. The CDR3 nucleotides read TGTGCCAGCAGCCTCAGGGTACGAACTGAAGCTTTCTTT. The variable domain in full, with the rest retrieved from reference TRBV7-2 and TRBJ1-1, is GAGVSQSPSNKVTEKGKDVELRCDPISGHTALYWYRQSLGQGLEFLIYFQGNSAPDKSGLPSDRFSAERTGGSVSTLTIQRTQQEDSAVYLCASSLRVRTEAFFGQGTRLTVV.

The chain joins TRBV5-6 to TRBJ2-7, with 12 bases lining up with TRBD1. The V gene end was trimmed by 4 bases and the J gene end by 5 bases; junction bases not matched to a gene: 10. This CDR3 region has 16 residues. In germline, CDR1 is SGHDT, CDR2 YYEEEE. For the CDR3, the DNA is TGTGCCAGCAGCCCCTTGGCCGGGACAGGGGGCAACGAGCAGTACTTC. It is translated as CASSPLAGTGGNEQYF. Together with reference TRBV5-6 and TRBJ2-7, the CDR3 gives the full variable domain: DAGVTQSPTHLIKTRGQQVTLRCSPKSGHDTVSWYQQALGQGPQFIFQYYEEEERQRGNFPDRFSGHQFPNYSSELNVNALLLGDSALYLCASSPLAGTGGNEQYFGPGTRLTVT.

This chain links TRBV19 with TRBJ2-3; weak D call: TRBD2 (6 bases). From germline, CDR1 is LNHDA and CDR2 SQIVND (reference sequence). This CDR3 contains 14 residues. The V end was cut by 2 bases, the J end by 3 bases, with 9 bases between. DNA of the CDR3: TGTGCCAGTAGTATATCCGGGGGAACAGATACGCAGTATTTT. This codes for CASSISGGTDTQYF.

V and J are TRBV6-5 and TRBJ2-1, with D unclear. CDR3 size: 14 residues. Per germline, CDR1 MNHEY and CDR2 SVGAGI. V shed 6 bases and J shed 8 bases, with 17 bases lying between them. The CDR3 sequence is CASRETALYDEQFF. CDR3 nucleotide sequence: TGTGCCAGCAGGGAGACGGCCTTGTACGATGAGCAGTTCTTC.

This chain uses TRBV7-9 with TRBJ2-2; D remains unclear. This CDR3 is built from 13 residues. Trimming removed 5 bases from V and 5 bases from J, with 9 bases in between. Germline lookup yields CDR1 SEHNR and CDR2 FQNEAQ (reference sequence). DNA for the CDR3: TGTGCCAGCAGCCTCTCGACAACCGGGGAGCTGTTTTTT. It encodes CASSLSTTGELFF.